These 20 T cell receptor beta chains were all obtained from the same sample, sequenced in a study of T cells in localized non-small cell lung cancer. Using immunoSEQ multiplex PCR, the repertoire was profiled, and TCRdb retains in-frame clones only, with some absent. The sample holds fewer than 35,000 clones, approximately 88% seen once. Source: peripheral blood, taken before any cancer treatment. The source of these receptors is an older female donor with stage I lung adenocarcinoma.

The chain joins TRBV7-2 to TRBJ2-7; perhaps TRBD2 as D (6 bases). V was clipped by 1 base and J by 2 bases, with 12 bases between them. In germline, CDR1 is SGHTA, CDR2 FQGNSA. The CDR3 sequence is 15 residues long. The CDR3 DNA is TGTGCCAGCAGCTTAGGTCTAGCGTATACCTACGAGCAGTACTTC. Translated, it gives CASSLGLAYTYEQYF.

Comments on this clone: Mismatch with germline at one junction end may stem from a read error. The chain recombines TRBV19 with TRBJ2-3, with D perhaps given as TRBD1 or TRBD2 (5 bases each). In germline, CDR1 is LNHDA, CDR2 SQIVND (reference sequence). The CDR3 contains 13 residues. CDR3 amino acids: CASSPGTSDAQYF. CDR3 bases: TGTGCCAGTAGTCCCGGGACCTCAGATGCGCAGTATTTT.

The chain uses TRBV18 and TRBJ1-5; 7 nucleotides match TRBD1. The CDR3 extends over 15 amino acids. Trimming cost V 5 bases and J 0 bases; bases outside gene matches: 4. From germline, CDR1 is KGHSH and CDR2 LQKENI. CDR3 DNA sequence: TGTGCCAGCTCAAAACAGGGGAATAGCAATCAGCCCCAGCATTTT. Translated: CASSKQGNSNQPQHF.

This clone was detected once. V usage is TRBV7-9 and J usage is TRBJ1-3; D perhaps matches TRBD1 (5 bases). Germline V gives CDR1 SEHNR, CDR2 FQNEAQ (reference sequence). The CDR3 consists of 14 residues. Trimming shortened V by 11 bases and J by 0 bases, and 14 bases separated the two germline ends. For the CDR3, the DNA is TGTGCCGGGGCGGGGTCTCTCTCTGGAAACACCATATATTTT. Translated, it gives CAGAGSLSGNTIYF.

This sequence joins TRBV10-3 and TRBJ2-1; TRBD2 agrees at 11 bases. J was trimmed by 5 bases and V by 4 bases; bases with no gene match: 7. Germline assignment: CDR1 ENHRY and CDR2 SYGVKD. The CDR3 runs to 16 residues. The CDR3 sequence: CAISVGLAGGNNEQFF. CDR3 in DNA: TGTGCCATCAGTGTCGGGCTAGCGGGAGGCAACAATGAGCAGTTCTTC.

The V and J genes are TRBV7-9 and TRBJ2-1, with TRBD2 as a possible D gene (7 bases). Germline lookup yields CDR1 SEHNR and CDR2 FQNEAQ (reference sequence). The V end was cut by 5 bases, the J end by 16 bases, with 24 bases between. The CDR3 has 14 amino acids. Here the CDR3 reads CASSPPRVNREGFF. The CDR3, as DNA: TGTGCCAGCAGCCCTCCCCGCGTAAACAGGGAGGGATTCTTC.

The J gene is TRBJ2-2, the V gene TRBV19, with D perhaps TRBD1 (5 bases). This CDR3 comprises 15 residues. The V gene's germline CDR1 is LNHDA and CDR2 SQIVND (reference sequence). Trimming removed 2 bases from V and 1 base from J, with 8 bases in between. The CDR3 spells CASSIRGMNTGELFF. In DNA form, the CDR3 reads TGTGCCAGTAGTATAAGGGGCATGAACACCGGGGAGCTGTTTTTT.

The chain has TRBV7-9 and TRBJ2-3; 7 nucleotides agree with TRBD1. CDR3 length equals 18 residues. After removal of 6 bases from V and 2 bases from J, the junction contained 17 bases not matched to a gene. Germline V gene lookup returns CDR1 SEHNR and CDR2 FQNEAQ (reference sequence). CDR3 in amino acids: CASSQTRDSQGVTDTQYF. The CDR3 bases are TGTGCCAGCAGTCAGACCCGGGACAGCCAAGGGGTCACAGATACGCAGTATTTT.

This chain connects TRBV7-2 to TRBJ1-5; no clear D gene. CDR1 is SGHTA, CDR2 FQGNSA, per germline. This CDR3 is built from 15 residues. Deletions cut 1 base from V and 6 bases from J, with 13 bases between. CDR3 bases: TGTGCCAGCAGCTTAGTTTCCGGGTTGAGTCAGCCCCAGCATTTT. Translated, it gives CASSLVSGLSQPQHF.

This sequence joins TRBV30 and TRBJ1-2, with TRBD1 matching over 11 bases. The CDR3 has 16 residues. V lost 4 bases, J lost 3 bases, and 10 bases stayed unmatched. In germline, CDR1 is GTSNPN, CDR2 SVGIG (reference sequence). The CDR3 coding sequence is TGTGCCTGGACCGGGACAGGGGGGAGGAACTACTATGGCTACACCTTC. Residues: CAWTGTGGRNYYGYTF.

V gene TRBV28 combines with J gene TRBJ1-2; D may be TRBD1 (5 bases). The V gene's germline CDR1 is MDHEN and CDR2 SYDVKM. The CDR3 is 12 amino acids. The ends were cut back, 2 bases at V and 8 bases at J, with 9 bases in the middle. The CDR3 loop is CASSLQGRGYTF. The CDR3 coding sequence is TGTGCCAGCAGTTTACAGGGTAGGGGCTACACCTTC.

The chain uses TRBV30 and TRBJ1-4; the match to TRBD1 covers 9 bases. The germline CDR1 and CDR2 sequences are GTSNPN and SVGIG (reference sequence). The J segment lost 6 bases and the V segment lost 1 base, leaving 9 bases of the junction unmatched. The CDR3 loop spans 16 amino acids. The CDR3 DNA reads TGTGCCTGGAGTGGACAGGGGGTGAAGTCTGATGAAAAACTGTTTTTT. Encoded protein: CAWSGQGVKSDEKLFF.

V usage is TRBV5-4 and J usage is TRBJ2-2; a weak D match, TRBD1 (6 bases). The CDR3 loop spans 15 amino acids. From germline, CDR1 is SGHNT and CDR2 YYREEE (reference sequence). Trimming took 4 bases from V and 1 from J, leaving 11 bases between them. CDR3 nucleotide sequence: TGTGCCAGCAGCCCTGGACAGCGGAACACCGGGGAGCTGTTTTTT. The encoded protein is CASSPGQRNTGELFF.

The chain carries TRBV6-6 and TRBJ1-4; D may be TRBD1 (6 bases). This CDR3 contains 16 residues. V was pared by 4 bases and J by 6 bases, with 18 bases between. Germline lookup yields CDR1 MNHNY and CDR2 SVGAGI (reference sequence). The CDR3 sequence is CASSFPGALGYEKLFF. CDR3 DNA: TGTGCCAGCAGTTTCCCGGGGGCGCTTGGATATGAAAAACTGTTTTTT.

The chain employs TRBV28 and TRBJ2-7; D possibly corresponds to TRBD1 (6 bases). Trimming shortened V by 5 bases and J by 11 bases, and 19 bases separated the two germline ends. This CDR3 region has 13 residues. CDR1 MDHEN and CDR2 SYDVKM come from the germline V gene. The CDR3 DNA follows: TGTGCCAGCAGTCCCTCCCCACAGGGTTCGAAGTACTTC. It encodes CASSPSPQGSKYF.

This clone came up a few times. V and J are TRBV5-6 and TRBJ1-2; D is ambiguous. The V end lost 1 base, the J end lost 6 bases, and 13 bases lay between the germline ends. Germline loops: CDR1 SGHDT, CDR2 YYEEEE. The CDR3 length is 14 residues. The CDR3 loop is CASSLISGIHGYTF. CDR3 in DNA: TGTGCCAGCAGCTTGATCTCGGGGATCCATGGCTACACCTTC.

The gene calls are TRBV6-1 and TRBJ2-3, with a weak D call TRBD1 (5 bases). The CDR3 spans 15 residues. Germline CDR1 and CDR2: MNHNS and SASEGT. V was trimmed by 3 bases and J by 1 base, leaving 11 bases between them. The CDR3 spells CASSDRQGGTDTQYF. The CDR3 bases are TGTGCCAGCAGTGACCGGCAGGGTGGCACAGATACGCAGTATTTT.

The rearrangement uses TRBV14 and TRBJ1-5, with 10 bases identical to TRBD1. Germline V gene lookup returns CDR1 SGHDN and CDR2 FVKESK. This CDR3 spans 14 amino acids. V lost 10 bases to trimming and J lost 3 bases; unmatched junction nucleotides: 6. The CDR3 is CAIRTGGPNQPQHF. The DNA for the CDR3 is TGTGCCATCCGGACAGGGGGTCCCAATCAGCCCCAGCATTTT.

This clone was recorded only once. The CDR3 nucleotides are TGTGCCAGCAGTCAAACGGGACAGGGGGTATATGGCTACACCTTC. Its translation is CASSQTGQGVYGYTF. The chain employs TRBV7-2 and TRBJ1-2; 11 bases match TRBD1. V shed 6 bases and J 5 bases; nucleotides not matched to a gene: 8. This CDR3 region has 15 residues. Germline-derived CDR1 and CDR2 are SGHTA and FQGNSA.

The chain recombines TRBV7-2 with TRBJ1-1; D unclear. The V and J ends lost 4 bases and 4 bases respectively, with 10 bases between them. CDR1 is SGHTA, CDR2 FQGNSA, per germline. The CDR3 loop spans 13 amino acids. CDR3 DNA sequence: TGTGCCAGCAGCTCGCACATGGGCACTGAAGCTTTCTTT. It specifies CASSSHMGTEAFF.